This is a list of T cell receptor beta chains from one sample in a study of CD8+ T cells in alopecia areata. Using immunoSEQ multiplex PCR, the repertoire was profiled, and TCRdb retains in-frame clones only, with some absent. Here the sample spans hundreds of thousands of clones, around two thirds being singletons. The specimen was CD4+ T cells sorted from blood, collected at week 0. The receptors stem from a human donor with alopecia areata. The CDR3 runs from the conserved cysteine through the conserved F or W. A D gene is named only where the DNA matches it firmly. Only part of the rows carry a size: once, few, many, or a class if the clone is expanded.

-,TRBV29-1,TRBD1,TRBJ2-2,CSVRDRGTTGELFF,TGCAGCGTTCGGGACAGGGGGACCACCGGGGAGCTGTTTTTT
few,TRBV5-4,-,TRBJ2-3,CASSLTGRRDTQYF,TGTGCCAGCAGCTTGACAGGTCGGCGGGATACGCAGTATTTT
few,TRBV5-1,-,TRBJ1-3,CASSRDVGNTIYF,TGCGCCAGCAGCAGGGACGTTGGAAACACCATATATTTT
-,TRBV5-6,TRBD2,TRBJ2-5,CASSAGLAGVETQYF,TGTGCCAGCAGCGCAGGACTAGCGGGGGTAGAGACCCAGTACTTC
-,TRBV29-1,-,TRBJ1-5,CSVEEGQSQPQHF,TGCAGCGTTGAGGAGGGTCAAAGCCAGCCCCAGCATTTT
-,TRBV6-6,-,TRBJ1-1,CASLTNTEAFF,TGTGCCAGCCTCACGAACACTGAAGCTTTCTTT
few,TRBV5-6,-,TRBJ2-3,CASGLPSTDTQYF,TGTGCCAGCGGCTTGCCCAGCACAGATACGCAGTATTTT
once,TRBV2,TRBD2,TRBJ2-3,CASSSSGGAGDTQYF,TGTGCCAGCAGTTCCAGCGGGGGAGCTGGGGATACGCAGTATTTT
-,TRBV30,-,TRBJ2-7,CAWSVALEQYF,TGTGCCTGGAGTGTAGCTTTGGAGCAGTACTTC
-,TRBV7-9,-,TRBJ1-2,CASSLGRERGYTF,TGTGCCAGCAGCTTGGGGCGGGAGCGTGGCTACACCTTC
-,TRBV21-1,-,TRBJ2-5,CASLSQETQYF,TGTGCCAGTCTTTCACAAGAGACCCAGTACTTC
-,TRBV5-1,-,TRBJ2-5,CASSSPYWQETQYF,TGCGCCAGCAGCTCCCCCTACTGGCAAGAGACCCAGTACTTC
-,TRBV11-2,-,TRBJ2-3,CATGPSTDTQYF,TGTGCCACCGGGCCAAGCACAGATACGCAGTATTTT
-,TRBV4-2,TRBD1,TRBJ2-2,CASSQALDRGDTGELFF,TGTGCCAGCAGCCAAGCCTTGGACAGGGGGGACACCGGGGAGCTGTTTTTT
-,TRBV4-3,-,TRBJ1-1,CASSQDFDVTEAFF,TGCGCCAGCAGCCAAGATTTCGATGTAACTGAAGCTTTCTTT
few,TRBV7-3,-,TRBJ2-1,CASSSMGSYNEQFF,TGTGCCAGCAGCTCGATGGGCTCCTACAATGAGCAGTTCTTC
-,TRBV9,-,TRBJ1-6,CASSVGSSYNSPLHF,TGTGCCAGCAGCGTAGGCAGCTCCTATAATTCACCCCTCCACTTT
-,TRBV9,TRBD1,TRBJ2-1,CASTPGTGDNEQFF,TGTGCCAGCACCCCTGGGACAGGGGACAATGAGCAGTTCTTC
-,TRBV30,-,TRBJ1-3,CAWNGNLGNTIYF,TGTGCCTGGAATGGGAATCTTGGAAACACCATATATTTT
-,TRBV7-3,-,TRBJ2-2,CASSPRGWTAQNTGELFF,TGTGCCAGCAGCCCCCGGGGATGGACGGCCCAGAACACCGGGGAGCTGTTTTTT
few,TRBV6-5,TRBD2,TRBJ2-5,CASRAGGAQETQYF,TGTGCCAGCAGGGCGGGGGGGGCCCAAGAGACCCAGTACTTC
-,TRBV30,TRBD2,TRBJ2-5,CAWNTGRGQETQYF,TGTGCCTGGAACACCGGGAGGGGACAAGAGACCCAGTACTTC
-,TRBV7-8,-,TRBJ2-1,CASSPLGGLDNEQFF,TGTGCCAGCAGCCCCCTTGGGGGACTCGACAATGAGCAGTTCTTC
-,TRBV5-1,-,TRBJ1-1,CASSLDRNTEAFF,TGCGCCAGCAGCTTGGACAGGAACACTGAAGCTTTCTTT
once,TRBV5-1,-,TRBJ1-6,CASSLAGLEALHF,TGCGCCAGCAGCTTGGCTGGCCTAGAAGCCCTCCACTTT
-,TRBV4-1,-,TRBJ1-1,CASSQPPRGTEAFF,TGCGCCAGCAGCCAACCTCCCCGGGGCACTGAAGCTTTCTTT
-,TRBV7-9,-,TRBJ1-5,CASSFTMPPQHF,TGTGCCAGCAGTTTCACGATGCCCCCCCAGCATTTT
-,TRBV30,-,TRBJ2-1,CAWSVRLIEQFF,TGTGCCTGGAGTGTAAGACTTATTGAGCAGTTCTTC
-,TRBV9,-,TRBJ1-6,CASSALGPVNSPLHF,TGTGCCAGCAGCGCCCTTGGACCTGTAAATTCACCCCTCCACTTT
-,TRBV30,TRBD1,TRBJ1-1,CAWGALGTGAEAFF,TGTGCCTGGGGAGCCCTGGGGACAGGGGCTGAAGCTTTCTTT
-,TRBV25-1,-,TRBJ1-6,CASGTVYNSPLHF,TGTGCCAGCGGGACGGTCTATAATTCACCCCTCCACTTT
-,TRBV2,TRBD1,TRBJ1-6,CASSAQGASPLHF,TGTGCCAGCAGCGCACAGGGGGCTTCACCCCTCCACTTT
-,TRBV11-2,-,TRBJ2-3,CASSVRSTDTQYF,TGTGCCAGCAGCGTCAGGAGCACAGATACGCAGTATTTT
few,TRBV29-1,-,TRBJ2-1,CSVERSSYNEQFF,TGCAGCGTTGAACGGAGCTCCTACAATGAGCAGTTCTTC
-,TRBV4-2,TRBD1,TRBJ1-6,CASSQVANRGYNSPLHF,TGTGCCAGCAGCCAAGTTGCAAACAGGGGCTATAATTCACCCCTCCACTTT
few,TRBV7-2,-,TRBJ2-5,CASSPIPQGIRGETQYF,TGTGCCAGCAGCCCGATCCCCCAAGGGATCAGGGGAGAGACCCAGTACTTC
few,TRBV29-1,TRBD2,TRBJ2-1,CSAQGLARYNEQFF,TGCAGCGCCCAAGGACTAGCCCGCTACAATGAGCAGTTCTTC
-,TRBV12-5,-,TRBJ1-1,CAGRASLNTEAFF,TGTGCTGGACGGGCCAGTTTGAACACTGAAGCTTTCTTT
-,TRBV9,-,TRBJ2-1,CASSVGGESSYNEQFF,TGTGCCAGCAGCGTAGGCGGGGAGAGCTCCTACAATGAGCAGTTCTTC
-,TRBV7-2,TRBD1,TRBJ2-5,CASSTRDRGRETQYF,TGTGCCAGCAGCACCCGGGACAGGGGGCGAGAGACCCAGTACTTC
-,TRBV30,-,TRBJ1-1,CAWSRVGTNTEAFF,TGTGCCTGGAGTAGGGTTGGGACGAACACTGAAGCTTTCTTT
-,TRBV2,-,TRBJ2-3,CASRPGLSTDTQYF,TGTGCCAGCAGACCGGGACTCTCCACAGATACGCAGTATTTT
-,TRBV25-1,-,TRBJ1-2,CASSENRVPMRYTF,TGTGCCAGCAGTGAAAACAGGGTCCCTATGCGCTACACCTTC
-,TRBV6-5,TRBD1,TRBJ2-5,CASSLGQWGETQYF,TGTGCCAGCAGCCTGGGACAGTGGGGTGAGACCCAGTACTTC
few,TRBV19,-,TRBJ2-2,CASSIGVASGELFF,TGTGCCAGTAGTATAGGAGTGGCTAGCGGGGAGCTGTTTTTT